The rows below give T cell receptor beta chains drawn from one sample of a study of T cell responses to AZD1222 COVID-19 vaccine. The assay was immunoSEQ multiplex PCR, and TCRdb's table has in-frame clones only and misses some. This sample has 120,000 to 150,000 clones, with approximately 78% found just once. The source material was peripheral blood, sampled on day 0 of MenACWY control vaccination. The receptors come from an adult in good health. CDR3s include the opening cysteine and the closing phenylalanine or tryptophan. Fields, in order: D gene, J gene, clone size, V gene, CDR3 DNA, CDR3 protein. A D gene is named only where the DNA matches it firmly. Clone size is stated in some rows and not others, as once, few, many or a class when expanded.

D gene: TRBD1; J gene: TRBJ1-2; clone size: NA; V gene: TRBV25-1; CDR3 DNA: TGTGCCAGCAGGGGATGGACAGGGGATGGCTACACCTTC; CDR3 protein: CASRGWTGDGYTF
D gene: TRBD1; J gene: TRBJ1-5; clone size: NA; V gene: TRBV30; CDR3 DNA: TGTGCCTACACGACAGGGAATCAGCCCCAGCATTTT; CDR3 protein: CAYTTGNQPQHF
D gene: NA; J gene: TRBJ2-3; clone size: NA; V gene: TRBV20-1; CDR3 DNA: TGCAGTGCTAGTTCGGGGACCCCAGATACGCAGTATTTT; CDR3 protein: CSASSGTPDTQYF
D gene: NA; J gene: TRBJ1-3; clone size: few; V gene: TRBV30; CDR3 DNA: TGTGCCTGGAGTGGCGGCCTTCACTCTGGAAACACCATATATTTT; CDR3 protein: CAWSGGLHSGNTIYF
D gene: NA; J gene: TRBJ2-7; clone size: NA; V gene: TRBV5-1; CDR3 DNA: TGCGCCAGCAGCTTCATGGGTCCCTTCCACGAGCAGTACTTC; CDR3 protein: CASSFMGPFHEQYF
D gene: TRBD2; J gene: TRBJ2-2; clone size: NA; V gene: TRBV27; CDR3 DNA: TGTGCCAGCAGTTTATCGGGGGGGGTCGACACCGGGGAGCTGTTTTTT; CDR3 protein: CASSLSGGVDTGELFF
D gene: TRBD2; J gene: TRBJ2-3; clone size: NA; V gene: TRBV5-1; CDR3 DNA: TGCGCCAGCAGCTCGGGACTAGCGGGGGTGGATACGCAGTATTTT; CDR3 protein: CASSSGLAGVDTQYF
D gene: NA; J gene: TRBJ1-4; clone size: NA; V gene: TRBV6-5; CDR3 DNA: TGTGCCAGCAGCTCACAGGGAATTGGGGAAAAACTGTTTTTT; CDR3 protein: CASSSQGIGEKLFF
D gene: NA; J gene: TRBJ1-2; clone size: NA; V gene: TRBV12-3/TRBV12-4; CDR3 DNA: TGTGCCAGCACCCCGGACAGAAGGGGCTACACCTTC; CDR3 protein: CASTPDRRGYTF
D gene: TRBD2; J gene: TRBJ2-1; clone size: many; V gene: TRBV3-1/TRBV3-2; CDR3 DNA: TGTGCCAGCAGCCAAGATGCCGGGAGGGTGCAGTTCTTC; CDR3 protein: CASSQDAGRVQFF
D gene: NA; J gene: TRBJ1-3; clone size: NA; V gene: TRBV7-9; CDR3 DNA: TGTGCCAGCAGCTTCCGGGAGCTAAACACCATATATTTT; CDR3 protein: CASSFRELNTIYF
D gene: NA; J gene: TRBJ1-4; clone size: once; V gene: TRBV15; CDR3 DNA: TGTGCCACCAGCAGAACCGGGACGGAGAATGAAAAACTGTTTTTT; CDR3 protein: CATSRTGTENEKLFF
D gene: TRBD1; J gene: TRBJ1-2; clone size: NA; V gene: TRBV28; CDR3 DNA: TGTGCCAGCAGCCGGGACAGGAGGGACGGCTACACCTTC; CDR3 protein: CASSRDRRDGYTF
D gene: TRBD1; J gene: TRBJ1-5; clone size: NA; V gene: TRBV19; CDR3 DNA: TGTGCCAGTAGTACCAATGCCCTCGACAGGGAACTCCAGCCCCAGCATTTT; CDR3 protein: CASSTNALDRELQPQHF
D gene: NA; J gene: TRBJ1-2; clone size: NA; V gene: TRBV12-3/TRBV12-4; CDR3 DNA: TGTGCCAGCAGTTTACTGGATGACTATGGCTACACCTTC; CDR3 protein: CASSLLDDYGYTF
D gene: TRBD1; J gene: TRBJ2-7; clone size: NA; V gene: TRBV19; CDR3 DNA: TGTGCCAGTAGTTCCGAAGGGACAGGGGGTTTCCCTACGAGGGAGCAGTACTTC; CDR3 protein: CASSSEGTGGFPTREQYF
D gene: NA; J gene: TRBJ1-5; clone size: NA; V gene: TRBV3-1/TRBV3-2; CDR3 DNA: TGTGCCAGCAGGTGGTGGGTAGAGTACAATCAGCCCCAGCATTTT; CDR3 protein: CASRWWVEYNQPQHF
D gene: TRBD2; J gene: TRBJ2-1; clone size: NA; V gene: TRBV7-3; CDR3 DNA: TGTGCCAGCAGCTTCACGGGGGGAAATGAGCAGTTCTTC; CDR3 protein: CASSFTGGNEQFF
D gene: NA; J gene: TRBJ2-5; clone size: NA; V gene: TRBV2; CDR3 DNA: TGTGCCAGCAGGATATCAGGGGAGACCCAGTACTTC; CDR3 protein: CASRISGETQYF
D gene: TRBD1; J gene: TRBJ1-3; clone size: NA; V gene: TRBV23-1; CDR3 DNA: TGCGCCAGCAGTCAATCGACGGGGCCAGGGGGCCCTTCCTCTGGAAACACCATATATTTT; CDR3 protein: CASSQSTGPGGPSSGNTIYF
D gene: NA; J gene: TRBJ1-4; clone size: NA; V gene: TRBV11-2; CDR3 DNA: TGTGCCAGCAGCTTCGGGTTTTTGGGTGAACTGTTTTTT; CDR3 protein: CASSFGFLGELFF
D gene: NA; J gene: TRBJ1-1; clone size: NA; V gene: TRBV4-2; CDR3 DNA: TGTGCCAGCAGCCAAAAGAACACTGAAGCTTTCTTT; CDR3 protein: CASSQKNTEAFF
D gene: TRBD1; J gene: TRBJ1-4; clone size: NA; V gene: TRBV5-1; CDR3 DNA: TGCGCCAGCAGGGGACAGGGTAATGAAAAACTGTTTTTT; CDR3 protein: CASRGQGNEKLFF
D gene: NA; J gene: TRBJ2-5; clone size: NA; V gene: TRBV28; CDR3 DNA: TGTGCCAGCAGTTTATTGGGGGAAGAGACCCAGTACTTC; CDR3 protein: CASSLLGEETQYF
D gene: NA; J gene: TRBJ1-3; clone size: NA; V gene: TRBV6-5; CDR3 DNA: TGTGCCAGCAGGTCTGGAAACACCATATATTTT; CDR3 protein: CASRSGNTIYF
D gene: NA; J gene: TRBJ1-4; clone size: NA; V gene: TRBV5-1; CDR3 DNA: TGCGCCAGCAGCTTGGGCCCCCCCTCAACTAATGAAAAACTGTTTTTT; CDR3 protein: CASSLGPPSTNEKLFF
D gene: TRBD1; J gene: TRBJ2-7; clone size: NA; V gene: TRBV14; CDR3 DNA: TGTGCCAGCAGCCAAGATCTAGCTGGGTCCGGGACAGCCTCCTACGAGCAGTACTTC; CDR3 protein: CASSQDLAGSGTASYEQYF
D gene: NA; J gene: TRBJ1-5; clone size: few; V gene: TRBV11-2; CDR3 DNA: TGTGCCAGCAAAACAGGGAAAAATCAGCCCCAGCATTTT; CDR3 protein: CASKTGKNQPQHF
D gene: TRBD1; J gene: TRBJ1-2; clone size: NA; V gene: TRBV5-8; CDR3 DNA: TGTGCCAGCAGAGGGACAGCCCCCCCAGGAAACTATGGCTACACCTTC; CDR3 protein: CASRGTAPPGNYGYTF
D gene: TRBD1; J gene: TRBJ2-1; clone size: few; V gene: TRBV5-1; CDR3 DNA: TGCGCCAGCAGCTTGGTCGTTCGGACAGGGTTCGATGAGCAGTTCTTC; CDR3 protein: CASSLVVRTGFDEQFF
D gene: TRBD1; J gene: TRBJ2-5; clone size: NA; V gene: TRBV6-5; CDR3 DNA: TGTGCCAGCAGTCCCTGGAACAGGGGACAAGAGACCCAGTACTTC; CDR3 protein: CASSPWNRGQETQYF
D gene: TRBD1; J gene: TRBJ1-4; clone size: once; V gene: TRBV7-7; CDR3 DNA: TGTGCCAGCAGCTCCCGACAGGGGTTAAATGAAAAACTGTTTTTT; CDR3 protein: CASSSRQGLNEKLFF
D gene: NA; J gene: TRBJ1-1; clone size: NA; V gene: TRBV5-1; CDR3 DNA: TGCGCCAGCAGCTTACAGGGCCGATCGAACACTGAAGCTTTCTTT; CDR3 protein: CASSLQGRSNTEAFF
D gene: NA; J gene: TRBJ2-3; clone size: NA; V gene: TRBV27; CDR3 DNA: TGTGCCAGCAGTTTATTTGGTCGGTTTAGCACAGATACGCAGTATTTT; CDR3 protein: CASSLFGRFSTDTQYF
D gene: NA; J gene: TRBJ1-1; clone size: NA; V gene: TRBV29-1; CDR3 DNA: TGCAGCGGTGGGAACACTGAAGCTTTCTTT; CDR3 protein: CSGGNTEAFF
D gene: TRBD2; J gene: TRBJ2-5; clone size: NA; V gene: TRBV11-3; CDR3 DNA: TGTGCCAGCAGCCCCGGGACTAGCGGGGGGGCCGAGACCCAGTACTTC; CDR3 protein: CASSPGTSGGAETQYF
D gene: TRBD1; J gene: TRBJ1-1; clone size: NA; V gene: TRBV9; CDR3 DNA: TGTGCCAGCAGCCCTCGGACAGGCATGAACACTGAAGCTTTCTTT; CDR3 protein: CASSPRTGMNTEAFF
D gene: NA; J gene: TRBJ2-3; clone size: NA; V gene: TRBV9; CDR3 DNA: TGTGCCAGCAGCGGGGGAGGCGCAGATACGCAGTATTTT; CDR3 protein: CASSGGGADTQYF
D gene: NA; J gene: TRBJ1-3; clone size: NA; V gene: TRBV4-2; CDR3 DNA: TGTGCCAGCAGCCAAGAACCCAGGGGAGGAAACACCATATATTTT; CDR3 protein: CASSQEPRGGNTIYF
D gene: NA; J gene: TRBJ2-7; clone size: NA; V gene: TRBV9; CDR3 DNA: TGTGCCAGCAGTATACAGGGATACGGCGAGCAGTACTTC; CDR3 protein: CASSIQGYGEQYF
D gene: TRBD1; J gene: TRBJ1-5; clone size: NA; V gene: TRBV10-2; CDR3 DNA: TGCGCCAGCAGTGGAATACAGGGGGATGGAGATCAGCCCCAGCATTTT; CDR3 protein: CASSGIQGDGDQPQHF
D gene: NA; J gene: TRBJ1-5; clone size: NA; V gene: TRBV6-6; CDR3 DNA: TGTGCCAGCAGTTTCCCCACCGGGACAAAGGATCAGCCCCAGCATTTT; CDR3 protein: CASSFPTGTKDQPQHF